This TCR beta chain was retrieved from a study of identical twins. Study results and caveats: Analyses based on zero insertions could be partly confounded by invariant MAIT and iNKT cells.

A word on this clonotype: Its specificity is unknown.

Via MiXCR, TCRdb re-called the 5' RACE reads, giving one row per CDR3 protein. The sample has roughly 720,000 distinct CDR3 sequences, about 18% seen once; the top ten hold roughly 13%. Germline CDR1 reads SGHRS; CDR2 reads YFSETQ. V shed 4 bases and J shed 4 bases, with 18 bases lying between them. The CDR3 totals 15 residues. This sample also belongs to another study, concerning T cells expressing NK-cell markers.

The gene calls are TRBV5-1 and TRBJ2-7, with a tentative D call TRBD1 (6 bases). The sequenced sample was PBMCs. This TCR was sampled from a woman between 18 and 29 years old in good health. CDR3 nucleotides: TGCGCCAGCAGCCCAGGGAAGGGGGAGTGTTACGAGCAGTACTTC. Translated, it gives CASSPGKGECYEQYF.